These T cell receptor beta chains were read from a single sample in a study of control samples from healthy donors and cancer patients. This table comes from immunoSEQ multiplex PCR, and its TCRdb copy is limited to in-frame clones, with some not included. Of approximately 97,000 clones in the sample, over 80% were seen once. Input material: blood. These receptors were taken from a man aged 25 to 45 in good health. CDR3s include the opening cysteine and the closing phenylalanine or tryptophan. Each record gives: J gene, V gene, CDR3 length, CDR3 protein.

TRBJ2-1 TRBV15 16 CATSRGARGAYNEQFF
TRBJ1-3 TRBV9 14 CASSQGGSGNTIYF
TRBJ1-6 TRBV11-2 16 CASSPAGGEYNSPLHF
TRBJ1-1 TRBV28 15 CASSSGGFGNTEAFF
TRBJ1-4 TRBV19 14 CASSIQGGDEKLFF
TRBJ1-1 TRBV30 12 CACRRVNTEAFF
TRBJ1-2 TRBV15 14 CATSGLGQIYGYTF
TRBJ1-1 TRBV11-2 15 CASSPTTGANTEAFF
TRBJ1-1 TRBV7-3 13 CASSSQLNTEAFF
TRBJ2-1 TRBV6-5 13 CASRQGVYNEQFF